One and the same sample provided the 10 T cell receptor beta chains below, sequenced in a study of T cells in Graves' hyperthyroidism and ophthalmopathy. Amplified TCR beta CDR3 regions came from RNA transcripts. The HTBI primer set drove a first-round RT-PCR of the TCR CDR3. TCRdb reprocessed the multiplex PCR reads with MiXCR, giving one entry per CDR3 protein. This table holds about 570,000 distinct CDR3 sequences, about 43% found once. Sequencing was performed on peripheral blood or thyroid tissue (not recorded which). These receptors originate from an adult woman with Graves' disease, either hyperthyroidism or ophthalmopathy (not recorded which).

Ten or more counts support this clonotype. CDR3 loop: CASSIRGRVSNQPQHF. In DNA form, the CDR3 reads TGTGCCAGTAGTATCCGCGGGAGGGTAAGCAATCAGCCCCAGCATTTT. The genes are TRBV19 and TRBJ1-5; D is unresolved. Germline V gene lookup returns CDR1 LNHDA and CDR2 SQIVND (reference sequence). V was clipped by 3 bases and J by 1 base, with 13 bases between them. The length of the CDR3 is 16 residues.

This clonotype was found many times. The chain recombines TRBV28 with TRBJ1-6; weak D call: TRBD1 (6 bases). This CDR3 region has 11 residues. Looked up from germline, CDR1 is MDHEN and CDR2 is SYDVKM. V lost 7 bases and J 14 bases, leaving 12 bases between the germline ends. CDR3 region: CASKGGLTLHF. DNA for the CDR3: TGTGCCAGCAAGGGGGGCTTAACCCTCCACTTT.

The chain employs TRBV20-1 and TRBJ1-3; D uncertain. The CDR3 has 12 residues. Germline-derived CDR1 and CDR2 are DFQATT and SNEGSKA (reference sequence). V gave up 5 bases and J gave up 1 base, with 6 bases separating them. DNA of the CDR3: TGCAGTGCTGGGCCGTCTGGAAACACCATATATTTT. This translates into CSAGPSGNTIYF.

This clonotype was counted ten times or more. Written as DNA, the CDR3 is TGTGCCAGCAGCGAACCAAGGACAGGGACCAACTATGGCTACACCTTC. Translating gives CASSEPRTGTNYGYTF. The chain couples TRBV7-9 to TRBJ1-2; TRBD1 matches at 8 bases. The ends lost 5 bases at V and 2 bases at J; junction bases unmatched: 10. The germline CDR1 and CDR2 sequences are SEHNR and FQNEAQ (reference sequence). This CDR3 has 16 amino acids. Drawing the rest from reference TRBV7-9 and TRBJ1-2, the complete variable domain is DTGVSQNPRHKITKRGQNVTFRCDPISEHNRLYWYRQTLGQGPEFLTYFQNEAQLEKSRLLSDRFSAERPKGSFSTLEIQRTEQGDSAMYLCASSEPRTGTNYGYTFGSGTRLTVV.

CDR3 DNA sequence: TGTGCCAGCAGGGGACTAGCGGGAGGGGGCACCGGGGAGCTGTTTTTT. It codes for CASRGLAGGGTGELFF. This sequence joins TRBV2 and TRBJ2-2, with 16 bases matching TRBD2. This CDR3 spans 16 amino acids. The ends lost 6 bases at V and 4 bases at J; junction bases unmatched: 2. CDR1 is SNHLY, CDR2 FYNNEI, per germline.

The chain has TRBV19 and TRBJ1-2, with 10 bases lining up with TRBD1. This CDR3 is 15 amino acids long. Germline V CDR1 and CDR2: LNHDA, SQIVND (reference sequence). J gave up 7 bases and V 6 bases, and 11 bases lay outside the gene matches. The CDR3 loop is CASRPVDRGPFGYTF. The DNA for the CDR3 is TGTGCCAGTAGGCCCGTTGACAGGGGGCCTTTTGGCTACACCTTC.

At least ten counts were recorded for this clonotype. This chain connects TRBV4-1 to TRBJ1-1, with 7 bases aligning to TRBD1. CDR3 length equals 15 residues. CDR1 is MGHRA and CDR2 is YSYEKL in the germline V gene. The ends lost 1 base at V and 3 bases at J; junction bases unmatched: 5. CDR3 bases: TGCGCCAGCAGCCAAGGTCAGGGGGTGGACACTGAAGCTTTCTTT. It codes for CASSQGQGVDTEAFF.

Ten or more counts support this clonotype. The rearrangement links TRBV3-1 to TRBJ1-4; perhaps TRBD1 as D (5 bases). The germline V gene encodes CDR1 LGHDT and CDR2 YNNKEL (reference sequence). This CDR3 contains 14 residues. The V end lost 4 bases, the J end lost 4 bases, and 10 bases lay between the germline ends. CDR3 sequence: CASSLTGINEKLFF. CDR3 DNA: TGTGCCAGCAGCCTCACAGGAATTAATGAAAAACTGTTTTTT. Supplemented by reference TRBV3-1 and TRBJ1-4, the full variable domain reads DTAVSQTPKYLVTQMGNDKSIKCEQNLGHDTMYWYKQDSKKFLKIMFSYNNKELIINETVPNRFSPKSPDKAHLNLHINSLELGDSAVYFCASSLTGINEKLFFGSGTQLSVL.

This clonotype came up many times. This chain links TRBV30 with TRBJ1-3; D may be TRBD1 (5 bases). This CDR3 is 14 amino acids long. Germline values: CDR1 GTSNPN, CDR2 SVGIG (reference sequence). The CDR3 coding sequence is TGTGCTCAAGGGGAAGGGTTCTCTGGAAACACCATATATTTT. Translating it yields CAQGEGFSGNTIYF.

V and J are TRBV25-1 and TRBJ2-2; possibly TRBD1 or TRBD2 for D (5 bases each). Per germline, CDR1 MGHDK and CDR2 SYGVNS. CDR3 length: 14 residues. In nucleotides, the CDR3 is TGTGCTAGAGATCCGACAATGGGGGACGGGGAGCTGTTTTTT. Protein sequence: CARDPTMGDGELFF.